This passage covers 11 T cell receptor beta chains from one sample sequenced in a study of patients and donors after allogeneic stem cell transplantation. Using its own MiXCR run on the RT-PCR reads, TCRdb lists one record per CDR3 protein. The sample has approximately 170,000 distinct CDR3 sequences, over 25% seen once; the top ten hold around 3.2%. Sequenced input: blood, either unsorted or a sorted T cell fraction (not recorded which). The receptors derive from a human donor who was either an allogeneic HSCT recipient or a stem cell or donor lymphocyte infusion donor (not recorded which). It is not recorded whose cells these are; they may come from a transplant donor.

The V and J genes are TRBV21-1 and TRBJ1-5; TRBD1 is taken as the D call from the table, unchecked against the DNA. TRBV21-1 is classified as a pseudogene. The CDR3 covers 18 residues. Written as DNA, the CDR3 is TGTGCCAGCAGCAAAGTTATAAGGACAGGGGATAGCAATCAGCCCCAGCATTTT. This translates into CASSKVIRTGDSNQPQHF.

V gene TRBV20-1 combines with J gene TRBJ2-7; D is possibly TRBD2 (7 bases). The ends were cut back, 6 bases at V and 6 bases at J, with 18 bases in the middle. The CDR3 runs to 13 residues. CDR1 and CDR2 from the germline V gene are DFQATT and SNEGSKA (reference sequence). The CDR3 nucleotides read TGCAGTGCCAAGGGGGGAGGGCCTTTCGAGCAGTACTTC. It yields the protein CSAKGGGPFEQYF.

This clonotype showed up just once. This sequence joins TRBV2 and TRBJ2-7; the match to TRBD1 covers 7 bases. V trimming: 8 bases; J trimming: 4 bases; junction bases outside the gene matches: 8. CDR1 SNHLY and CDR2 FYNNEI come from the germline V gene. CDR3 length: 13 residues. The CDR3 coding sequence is TGTGCCAGCTTCGACAGGGAGATGTACGAGCAGTACTTC. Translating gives CASFDREMYEQYF.

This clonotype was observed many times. CDR3 in DNA: TGCAGCGTTGGAGTAGGTCCGAGCCAGCCCCAGCATTTT. It yields the protein CSVGVGPSQPQHF. The V and J genes are TRBV29-1 and TRBJ1-5; D not resolved. This CDR3 region has 13 residues. The germline V gene has CDR1 SQVTM and CDR2 ANQGSEA. V lost 4 bases, J lost 7 bases, and 14 bases lay in between.

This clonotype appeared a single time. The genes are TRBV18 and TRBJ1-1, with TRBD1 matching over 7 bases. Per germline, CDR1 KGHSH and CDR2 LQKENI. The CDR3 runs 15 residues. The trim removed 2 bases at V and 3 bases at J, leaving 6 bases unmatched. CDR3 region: CASSPRAGGDTEAFF. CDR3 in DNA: TGTGCCAGCTCACCAAGGGCAGGGGGAGACACTGAAGCTTTCTTT.

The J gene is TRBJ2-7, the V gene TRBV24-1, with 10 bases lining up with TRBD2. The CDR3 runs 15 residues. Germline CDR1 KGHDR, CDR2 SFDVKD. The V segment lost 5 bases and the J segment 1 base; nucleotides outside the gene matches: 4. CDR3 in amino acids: CATSASGSVSYEQYF. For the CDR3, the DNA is TGTGCCACCAGTGCTAGCGGGAGTGTATCCTACGAGCAGTACTTC.

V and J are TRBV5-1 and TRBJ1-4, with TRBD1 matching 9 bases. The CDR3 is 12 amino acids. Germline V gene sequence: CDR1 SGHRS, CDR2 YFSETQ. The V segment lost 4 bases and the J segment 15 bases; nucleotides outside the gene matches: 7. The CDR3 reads CASSQGTGSMFF. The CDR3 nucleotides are TGCGCCAGCAGCCAGGGGACAGGGTCAATGTTTTTT.

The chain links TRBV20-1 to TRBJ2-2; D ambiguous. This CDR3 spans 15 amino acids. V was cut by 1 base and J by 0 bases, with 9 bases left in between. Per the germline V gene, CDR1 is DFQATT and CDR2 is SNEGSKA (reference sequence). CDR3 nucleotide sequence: TGCAGTGCTAGAGTCCCAGCCACGAACACCGGGGAGCTGTTTTTT. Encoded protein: CSARVPATNTGELFF.

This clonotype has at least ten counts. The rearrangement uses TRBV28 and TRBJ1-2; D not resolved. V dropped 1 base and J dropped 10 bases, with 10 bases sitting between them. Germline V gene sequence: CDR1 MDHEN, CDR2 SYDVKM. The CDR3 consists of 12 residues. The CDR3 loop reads CASSLLSQDYTF. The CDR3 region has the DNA TGTGCCAGCAGTTTATTATCTCAAGACTACACCTTC.

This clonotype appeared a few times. CDR3 sequence reads: CASSLYPGPSTRGYTF. The CDR3 DNA follows: TGTGCCAGCAGCCTATACCCGGGGCCCAGTACTAGAGGCTACACCTTC. The gene calls are TRBV28 and TRBJ1-2, with D perhaps matching TRBD1 (5 bases). Germline values: CDR1 MDHEN, CDR2 SYDVKM. The CDR3 spans 16 residues. Trimming left V 6 bases short and J 8 bases short, with 25 bases between.

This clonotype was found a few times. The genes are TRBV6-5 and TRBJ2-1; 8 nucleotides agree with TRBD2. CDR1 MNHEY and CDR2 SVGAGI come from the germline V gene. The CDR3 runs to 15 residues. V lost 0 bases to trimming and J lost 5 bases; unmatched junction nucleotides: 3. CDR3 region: CASSYSSGTHNEQFF. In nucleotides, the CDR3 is TGTGCCAGCAGTTACTCTAGCGGGACCCACAATGAGCAGTTCTTC.